This T cell receptor beta chain was profiled in a study of T cell changes during pregnancy in multiple sclerosis (dated by TCRdb to 2018 to 2020). Background on the whole study: In women with multiple sclerosis, the researchers looked at how the T cell repertoire shifted as pregnancy progressed.

Library preparation used the immunoSEQ multiplex PCR assay. TCRdb retrieved this table from immuneACCESS and kept in-frame rearrangements only. Not all clones are present; in checked studies, unresolved V genes account for under half, and no reason is known for the remainder. The sample has tens of thousands of clones on record, roughly 80% of them singletons. Jointly, the top ten make up approximately 0.64% of the sample. Remarks on this clone: Which antigen it targets is not known. No per-base quality is available; no much larger clone lies one base away.

CDR1 and CDR2 are drawn from the germline V gene (reference sequence): MNHEY, SMNVEV. From cysteine to phenylalanine, the CDR3 is 14 amino acids long. The sequence is cut down to CDR3 DNA, 42 bases in frame from base 1. V is reduced by 7 bases and J by 8 bases, leaving a spacing of 17 bases between them. The sequence is built from TRBV27 and TRBJ2-2; matching of 7 bases hints at TRBD2 as the D gene. Material: CD4+ T cells from peripheral blood mononuclear cells, obtained before pregnancy. This TCR was sampled from a female donor with multiple sclerosis, enrolled in a pregnancy study. The nucleotides read TGTGCCAGCAAGATGGTGGGGGGGCCGGGGGAGCTGTTTTTT. It is translated as CASKMVGGPGELFF.